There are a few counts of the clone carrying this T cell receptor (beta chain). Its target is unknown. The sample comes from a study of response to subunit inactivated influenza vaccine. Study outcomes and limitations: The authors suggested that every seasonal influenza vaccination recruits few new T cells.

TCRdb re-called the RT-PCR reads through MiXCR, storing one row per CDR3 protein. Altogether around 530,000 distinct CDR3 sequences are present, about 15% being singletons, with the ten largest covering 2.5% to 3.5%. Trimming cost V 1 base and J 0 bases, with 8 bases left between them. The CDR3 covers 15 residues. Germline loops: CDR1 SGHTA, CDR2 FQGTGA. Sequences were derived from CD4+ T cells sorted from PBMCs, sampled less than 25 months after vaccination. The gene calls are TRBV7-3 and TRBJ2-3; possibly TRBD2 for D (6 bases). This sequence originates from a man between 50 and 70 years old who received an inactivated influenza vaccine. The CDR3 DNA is TGTGCCAGCAGCTTAAGGGAGGCAAGCACAGATACGCAGTATTTT. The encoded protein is CASSLREASTDTQYF.